These T cell receptor beta chains were read from a single sample in a study of identifying expanded T cells in peripheral blood. Repertoires were generated with immunoSEQ multiplex PCR, while TCRdb's copy carries only in-frame clones and drops some. The sample includes some 77,000 clones, around nine tenths of them seen just once. The sample taken for sequencing was blood. These receptor sequences come from a person aged 18 to 75 in good health. The CDR3 runs from the conserved cysteine through the conserved F or W. A D gene is named only where the DNA matches it firmly. The size entry is marked missing in some rows and otherwise reads once, few, many or a size class.

length: 19; size: NA; D: NA; V: TRBV4-2; J: TRBJ2-6; CDR3: CASSQEVMEGWGGANVLTF; DNA: TGTGCCAGCAGCCAAGAGGTTATGGAGGGTTGGGGTGGGGCCAACGTCCTGACTTTC
length: 15; size: NA; D: NA; V: TRBV28; J: TRBJ1-4; CDR3: CASSPGGGRGEKLFF; DNA: TGTGCCAGCAGTCCCGGAGGGGGGAGGGGGGAAAAACTGTTTTTT
length: 16; size: NA; D: NA; V: TRBV7-8; J: TRBJ2-5; CDR3: CASSPQPATRGETQYF; DNA: TGTGCCAGCAGCCCACAACCAGCTACAAGGGGGGAGACCCAGTACTTC
length: 14; size: NA; D: TRBD1; V: TRBV6-1; J: TRBJ2-7; CDR3: CASSVTGAPYEQYF; DNA: TGTGCCAGCAGCGTGACAGGGGCCCCCTACGAGCAGTACTTC
length: 16; size: NA; D: TRBD1; V: TRBV23-1; J: TRBJ1-4; CDR3: CASSHGTGATNEKLFF; DNA: TGCGCCAGCAGTCATGGGACAGGGGCAACTAATGAAAAACTGTTTTTT
length: 18; size: NA; D: TRBD1; V: TRBV28; J: TRBJ1-4; CDR3: CASSAGTGGLGGNEKLFF; DNA: TGTGCCAGCAGCGCTGGGACAGGGGGACTGGGTGGTAATGAAAAACTGTTTTTT
length: 16; size: NA; D: TRBD2; V: TRBV19; J: TRBJ2-7; CDR3: CASSLRPGLASGEQYF; DNA: TGTGCCAGTAGTTTAAGACCGGGACTAGCTTCTGGCGAGCAGTACTTC
length: 17; size: NA; D: NA; V: TRBV7-8; J: TRBJ2-5; CDR3: CASSLGGTLTLRETQYF; DNA: TGTGCCAGCAGCTTAGGTGGGACCCTCACTTTGAGGGAGACCCAGTACTTC
length: 14; size: NA; D: TRBD2; V: TRBV6-6; J: TRBJ2-5; CDR3: CASSDSGGEETQYF; DNA: TGTGCCAGCAGTGATAGCGGGGGAGAAGAGACCCAGTACTTC
length: 13; size: NA; D: NA; V: TRBV9; J: TRBJ1-2; CDR3: CASNSTGSRGYTF; DNA: TGTGCCAGCAACTCGACAGGTTCTCGGGGCTACACCTTC
length: 16; size: NA; D: TRBD1; V: TRBV5-1; J: TRBJ1-3; CDR3: CASSSLTGASGNTIYF; DNA: TGCGCCAGCAGCTCCCTGACAGGGGCCTCTGGAAACACCATATATTTT
length: 13; size: NA; D: NA; V: TRBV7-2; J: TRBJ2-5; CDR3: CASSFGDQETQYF; DNA: TGTGCCAGCAGCTTTGGAGACCAAGAGACCCAGTACTTC
length: 14; size: NA; D: NA; V: TRBV4-3; J: TRBJ1-3; CDR3: CASSQGGLGNTIYF; DNA: TGCGCCAGCAGCCAAGGGGGGCTTGGAAACACCATATATTTT
length: 15; size: NA; D: NA; V: TRBV19; J: TRBJ1-5; CDR3: CASSNVRTYNQPQHF; DNA: TGTGCCAGTAGTAATGTAAGGACTTACAATCAGCCCCAGCATTTT
length: 15; size: NA; D: NA; V: TRBV30; J: TRBJ2-3; CDR3: CAWSTGTGSTDTQYF; DNA: TGTGCCTGGAGTACTGGGACGGGTAGCACAGATACGCAGTATTTT
length: 15; size: NA; D: NA; V: TRBV13; J: TRBJ2-7; CDR3: CASSLWGAANRGQYF; DNA: TGTGCCAGCAGCTTATGGGGGGCCGCTAACCGAGGGCAGTACTTC
length: 15; size: NA; D: NA; V: TRBV5-1; J: TRBJ2-5; CDR3: CASSVGAGLQETQYF; DNA: TGCGCCAGCAGCGTCGGGGCAGGACTGCAAGAGACCCAGTACTTC
length: 15; size: NA; D: TRBD1; V: TRBV5-1; J: TRBJ2-1; CDR3: CASSLPRGFSNEQFF; DNA: TGCGCCAGCAGCTTGCCCAGGGGGTTTAGCAATGAGCAGTTCTTC
length: 21; size: NA; D: NA; V: TRBV4-2; J: TRBJ2-1; CDR3: CASSQDPRQGKGSFPYNEQFF; DNA: TGTGCCAGCAGCCAAGATCCCAGGCAGGGGAAAGGTAGCTTCCCCTACAATGAGCAGTTCTTC
length: 15; size: NA; D: NA; V: TRBV13; J: TRBJ2-5; CDR3: CASTGRVGSQETQYF; DNA: TGTGCCAGCACCGGACGGGTAGGCAGCCAAGAGACCCAGTACTTC
length: 16; size: NA; D: TRBD2; V: TRBV27; J: TRBJ2-1; CDR3: CASRTFLAGGIGEQFF; DNA: TGTGCCAGCCGGACCTTTTTAGCGGGGGGGATTGGTGAGCAGTTCTTC
length: 13; size: NA; D: NA; V: TRBV30; J: TRBJ1-5; CDR3: CAWSDRGSQPQHF; DNA: TGTGCCTGGAGCGACCGGGGCAGTCAGCCCCAGCATTTT
length: 14; size: NA; D: NA; V: TRBV5-1; J: TRBJ2-1; CDR3: CASSPRQGRVEQFF; DNA: TGCGCCAGCAGCCCCCGACAAGGTCGGGTCGAGCAGTTCTTC
length: 12; size: NA; D: NA; V: TRBV7-8; J: TRBJ2-7; CDR3: CASSLAFTQVLF; DNA: TGTGCCAGCAGCTTAGCCTTTACACAGGTCCTCTTC
length: 16; size: NA; D: NA; V: TRBV7-2; J: TRBJ1-3; CDR3: CASSLTPGKGRNTIYF; DNA: TGTGCCAGCAGCCTTACACCGGGAAAAGGGAGAAACACCATATATTTT
length: 15; size: once; D: TRBD1; V: TRBV18; J: TRBJ2-3; CDR3: CASSERQGAGDTQYF; DNA: TGTGCCAGCTCAGAACGACAGGGGGCAGGAGATACGCAGTATTTT
length: 14; size: NA; D: NA; V: TRBV6-9; J: TRBJ1-2; CDR3: CASSSGDRNYGYTF; DNA: TGTGCCAGCAGTTCCGGGGACCGTAACTATGGCTACACCTTC
length: 14; size: NA; D: NA; V: TRBV13; J: TRBJ2-7; CDR3: CASSLGQGTYEQYF; DNA: TGTGCCAGCAGCTTAGGGCAGGGGACCTACGAGCAGTACTTC
length: 15; size: once; D: NA; V: TRBV6-1; J: TRBJ1-1; CDR3: CASSEVLGRNTEAFF; DNA: TGTGCCAGCAGTGAAGTTCTGGGCAGAAACACTGAAGCTTTCTTT
length: 13; size: NA; D: NA; V: TRBV9; J: TRBJ2-5; CDR3: CASSAGDSGTQYF; DNA: TGTGCCAGCAGCGCCGGGGATTCCGGGACCCAGTACTTC
length: 14; size: NA; D: TRBD1; V: TRBV28; J: TRBJ2-4; CDR3: CASTTGQGANIQYF; DNA: TGTGCCAGCACCACCGGGCAGGGGGCGAACATTCAGTACTTC
length: 16; size: NA; D: NA; V: TRBV25-1; J: TRBJ2-4; CDR3: CASSDGRFLAKNIQYF; DNA: TGTGCCAGCAGTGATGGGCGGTTCCTAGCCAAAAACATTCAGTACTTC
length: 15; size: NA; D: NA; V: TRBV7-8; J: TRBJ2-7; CDR3: CASSLEGTGYEEQYF; DNA: TGTGCCAGCAGCTTAGAGGGGACCGGGTATGAGGAGCAGTACTTC
length: 14; size: NA; D: TRBD1; V: TRBV19; J: TRBJ1-4; CDR3: CASSVTGVGEKLFF; DNA: TGTGCCAGTAGTGTAACAGGGGTCGGGGAAAAACTGTTTTTT
length: 13; size: NA; D: NA; V: TRBV5-6; J: TRBJ2-7; CDR3: CASSRDLSDEQYF; DNA: TGTGCCAGCAGCCGGGACCTATCGGACGAGCAGTACTTC
length: 15; size: once; D: TRBD1; V: TRBV28; J: TRBJ2-3; CDR3: CASSFGTGSTDTQYF; DNA: TGTGCCAGCAGTTTCGGGACAGGGAGTACAGATACGCAGTATTTT
length: 13; size: NA; D: NA; V: TRBV9; J: TRBJ2-1; CDR3: CASRASGTSDSFF; DNA: TGTGCCAGCAGGGCATCCGGGACGTCGGATTCGTTCTTC
length: 14; size: NA; D: TRBD1; V: TRBV19; J: TRBJ2-7; CDR3: CASSPGQGPYGQYF; DNA: TGTGCCAGTAGCCCGGGACAGGGCCCTTATGGGCAGTACTTC
length: 17; size: NA; D: TRBD1; V: TRBV30; J: TRBJ2-6; CDR3: CAWSGDRELGGANVLTF; DNA: TGTGCCTGGAGTGGAGACAGGGAATTAGGTGGGGCCAACGTCCTGACTTTC
length: 13; size: once; D: TRBD2; V: TRBV18; J: TRBJ2-1; CDR3: CASSGTKSNEQFF; DNA: TGTGCCAGCTCCGGGACTAAATCCAATGAGCAGTTCTTC
length: 12; size: NA; D: NA; V: TRBV9; J: TRBJ1-4; CDR3: CASNRDNEKLFF; DNA: TGTGCCAGCAACAGGGATAATGAAAAACTGTTTTTT
length: 13; size: NA; D: TRBD2; V: TRBV28; J: TRBJ2-7; CDR3: CASSWGGSDRWYF; DNA: TGTGCCAGCAGTTGGGGGGGATCGGATCGGTGGTACTTC
length: 16; size: NA; D: NA; V: TRBV9; J: TRBJ2-4; CDR3: CASSVEGVLAKNIQYF; DNA: TGTGCCAGCAGCGTAGAAGGGGTCTTGGCCAAAAACATTCAGTACTTC
length: 13; size: once; D: NA; V: TRBV2; J: TRBJ2-3; CDR3: CASSGERGDTQYF; DNA: TGTGCCAGCAGTGGTGAAAGAGGAGATACGCAGTATTTT
length: 14; size: NA; D: NA; V: TRBV7-9; J: TRBJ1-2; CDR3: CASSFRRDNYGYTF; DNA: TGTGCCAGCAGCTTTCGTCGGGACAACTATGGCTACACCTTC
length: 13; size: NA; D: NA; V: TRBV7-2; J: TRBJ2-1; CDR3: CASSLGVVGEQFF; DNA: TGTGCCAGCAGCTTAGGGGTCGTGGGGGAGCAGTTCTTC
length: 14; size: NA; D: NA; V: TRBV27; J: TRBJ1-3; CDR3: CASSSSTSGNTIYF; DNA: TGTGCCAGCAGTTCTAGTACCTCTGGAAACACCATATATTTT
length: 14; size: NA; D: NA; V: TRBV25-1; J: TRBJ2-5; CDR3: CASSESRWQETQYF; DNA: TGTGCCAGCAGTGAATCCCGCTGGCAAGAGACCCAGTACTTC
length: 16; size: NA; D: NA; V: TRBV2; J: TRBJ1-2; CDR3: CASSEAGVSRYGYRTF; DNA: TGTGCCAGCAGTGAAGCAGGCGTGAGCCGCTATGGCTATAGGACCTTC
length: 13; size: NA; D: NA; V: TRBV6-6; J: TRBJ1-5; CDR3: CASRFHSNQPQHF; DNA: TGTGCCAGCAGATTTCATAGCAATCAGCCCCAGCATTTT
length: 12; size: NA; D: NA; V: TRBV5-6; J: TRBJ1-4; CDR3: CASSIGTQSSLF; DNA: TGTGCCAGCAGCATCGGGACCCAAAGTTCCCTTTTT
length: 15; size: NA; D: NA; V: TRBV7-6; J: TRBJ2-5; CDR3: CASSLVRAGQETQYF; DNA: TGTGCCAGCAGCTTAGTGCGGGCAGGGCAAGAGACCCAGTACTTC